A selection of T cell receptor beta chains follows, all from one sample in a study of blood T cell repertoires in COVID-19. The method was immunoSEQ multiplex PCR; TCRdb's version includes in-frame clones alone and lacks a portion of them. This table has 310,000 or so clones, 75% to 90% appearing once. Sequenced sample: PBMCs or T cells enriched from blood (not recorded which). The receptors were sampled from a woman aged 35 to 49 who had recovered from COVID-19. The CDR3 runs from the conserved cysteine through the conserved F or W. The D gene is left open where the match is weak. Size values are once, few and many counts, or a class for expanded clones, and some rows have none.

j_call d_call v_call cdr3_length clone_size cdr3_nt cdr3_aa
TRBJ1-4 . TRBV5-1 15 once TGCGCCAGCAGCTTGGCAGGGCTGCCTAATGAAAAACTGTTTTTT CASSLAGLPNEKLFF
TRBJ2-3 . TRBV7-2 14 . TGTGCCAGCAGTTTCGACTCCGGCACAGATACGCAGTATTTT CASSFDSGTDTQYF
TRBJ2-7 TRBD2 TRBV28 14 . TGTGCCAGCAGAACGGGACTAGCGGGAGTCGAGCAGTACTTC CASRTGLAGVEQYF
TRBJ2-7 . TRBV10-1 14 . TGCGCCAGCAGTGAACAGCAGGGATTCAGTGAGCAGTACTTC CASSEQQGFSEQYF
TRBJ1-2 . TRBV30 14 . TGTGCCTGGAGGGCACAGGGTAAGGGCTATGGCTACACCTTC CAWRAQGKGYGYTF
TRBJ2-1 . TRBV2 15 . TGTGCCAGCACCCCGGGACTCAGCTCCTACAATGAGCAGTTCTTC CASTPGLSSYNEQFF
TRBJ2-5 . TRBV29-1 14 . TGCAGCGCCCGAGGGGGATACGGGGCAGAGACCCAGTACTTC CSARGGYGAETQYF
TRBJ1-1 . TRBV11-2 14 . TGTGCCAGCAGCTTGGGGGGGCGGTACACTGAAGCTTTCTTT CASSLGGRYTEAFF
TRBJ2-1 TRBD2 TRBV6-5 14 . TGTGCCAGCAGTTACGAGACTAGCGTTGATGAGCAGTTCTTC CASSYETSVDEQFF
TRBJ2-2 . TRBV2 15 . TGTGCCAGCAGTGCAGGAAGGCAGTCCACCGGGGAGCTGTTTTTT CASSAGRQSTGELFF
TRBJ2-1 . TRBV9 13 . TGTGCCAGGGGTGACTACCGCGACTGTGAGCAGTTCTTC CARGDYRDCEQFF
TRBJ1-1 TRBD1 TRBV3-1/TRBV3-2 18 . TGTGCCAGCAGCCAAGATTCTCGTGGAAGGGGGCCCCGCACTGAAGCTTTCTTT CASSQDSRGRGPRTEAFF
TRBJ2-7 . TRBV28 13 . TGTGCCACCACCAAGGGGTTCTCCTACGAGCAGTACTTC CATTKGFSYEQYF
TRBJ1-5 TRBD1 TRBV7-9 17 . TGTGCCAGCAGCTCCGGGACAGGGGGTTATAGCAATCAGCCCCAGCATTTT CASSSGTGGYSNQPQHF
TRBJ2-1 TRBD2 TRBV27 15 . TGTGCCAGCAGTTTTGGGGAGGGCCTTTACAATGAGCAGTTCTTC CASSFGEGLYNEQFF
TRBJ1-1 . TRBV6-5 15 . TGTGCCAGCACCTACCAAAACGACAGGAACACTGAAGCTTTCTTT CASTYQNDRNTEAFF
TRBJ1-6 TRBD1 TRBV5-4 15 . TGTGCCAGCAGCGCAAGACAGGGAATGAATTCACCCCTCCACTTT CASSARQGMNSPLHF
TRBJ1-6 . TRBV7-8 16 . TGTGCCAGCAACCCCTGGATCGGGGGGGGTAATTCACCCCTCCACTTT CASNPWIGGGNSPLHF
TRBJ1-3 . TRBV18 15 . TGTGCCAGCTCACCTCCAGGGGCAAGTGGAAACACCATATATTTT CASSPPGASGNTIYF
TRBJ1-2 TRBD1 TRBV27 15 . TGTGCCAGCAGTTTACAGGGGGTCCCAAATAGAGGCTACACCTTC CASSLQGVPNRGYTF
TRBJ1-5 TRBD1 TRBV7-2 15 . TGTGCCAGCAGCTTAGGCCGACAGGGGTATCAGCCCCAGCATTTT CASSLGRQGYQPQHF
TRBJ1-6 TRBD1 TRBV5-6 16 . TGTGCCAGCAGCTACCGGGACAGGGGACCCTCCTCACCCCTCCACTTT CASSYRDRGPSSPLHF
TRBJ2-1 TRBD2 TRBV5-1 16 . TGCGCCAGCAGCTTGGAGCGGGAGTTAACCTACAATGAGCAGTTCTTC CASSLERELTYNEQFF
TRBJ2-7 TRBD1 TRBV27 14 . TGTGCCAGCAGTTTCGGACAGGATAACTACGAGCAGTACTTC CASSFGQDNYEQYF
TRBJ1-1 . TRBV18 14 . TGTGCCAGCTCACCTCTCGACACGAACACTGAAGCTTTCTTT CASSPLDTNTEAFF
TRBJ1-4 . TRBV4-3 13 once TGCGCCAGCAGCCAAGATCGGGGTGAAAAACTGTTTTTT CASSQDRGEKLFF
TRBJ2-1 . TRBV27 16 few TGTGCCAGCAGTTTTCAGGGCCCTCCTGCCTACAATGAGCAGTTCTTC CASSFQGPPAYNEQFF
TRBJ1-5 TRBD1 TRBV2 15 . TGTGCCAGCACCGAAGAGGGGGCCGGCAATCAGCCCCAGCATTTT CASTEEGAGNQPQHF
TRBJ1-2 . TRBV9 14 . TGTGCCAGCGGAACCGGGGGGTCTGACTATGGCTACACCTTC CASGTGGSDYGYTF
TRBJ1-2 . TRBV4-3 15 . TGCGCCAGCAGCCAGGGCACAGGGAGTCACTATGGCTACACCTTC CASSQGTGSHYGYTF
TRBJ2-2 . TRBV21-1 16 . TGTGCCAGCAGCATATCCGGGACTAGCGACCCCGGGGAGCTGTTTTTT CASSISGTSDPGELFF
TRBJ2-4 TRBD1 TRBV5-1 15 . TGCGCCAGCAGCTTGGGGGACAGAGCCAAAAACATTCAGTACTTC CASSLGDRAKNIQYF
TRBJ2-4 . TRBV7-9 17 . TGTGCCAGCAGCTTAGCTTTTCAGAAGGAGGCCAAAAACATTCAGTACTTC CASSLAFQKEAKNIQYF
TRBJ2-7 TRBD2 TRBV10-1 16 . TGCGCCAGCAGCGCACTAGCGGGAGGGATTAGGGAGGTGCAGTACTTC CASSALAGGIREVQYF
TRBJ1-3 . TRBV13 17 few TGTGCCAGCAGCTCGGGCCCATCGCGGGGTGCCGGAAACACCATATATTTT CASSSGPSRGAGNTIYF
TRBJ2-6 . TRBV6-2/TRBV6-3 18 once TGTGCCAGCAGTTACTCGGGGCAGGCCTTCTCTGGGGCCAACGTCCTGACTTTC CASSYSGQAFSGANVLTF
TRBJ1-5 . TRBV6-5 14 few TGTGCCAGCAGTCAAAACACCGGGAATCAGCCCCAGCATTTT CASSQNTGNQPQHF
TRBJ2-5 . TRBV28 12 . TGTGCTACCCGGTCCCTCGGGGAGACCCAGTACTTC CATRSLGETQYF
TRBJ2-1 TRBD1 TRBV30 12 . TGTGCCTGGAGTCTACAGGGGGGAGAGCAGTTCTTC CAWSLQGGEQFF
TRBJ2-2 . TRBV9 16 many TGTGCCAGCAGCGTAGTCCCAAAAGGGGTCACCGGGGAGCTGTTTTTT CASSVVPKGVTGELFF
TRBJ1-2 . TRBV28 14 . TGTGCCAGCAGTCTGGGGGGGAACTACTATGGCTACACCTTC CASSLGGNYYGYTF
TRBJ2-2 . TRBV4-1 14 . TGCGCCAGCAGCCAAGATCGGCGGACCGGGGAGCTGTTTTTT CASSQDRRTGELFF
TRBJ1-1 . TRBV7-8 15 . TGTGCCAGCAGCCCCAATACTAACTCGAACACTGAAGCTTTCTTT CASSPNTNSNTEAFF
TRBJ1-1 . TRBV7-9 14 . TGTGCCAGCAGCTTACAGGGGTCGAGCACTGAAGCTTTCTTT CASSLQGSSTEAFF
TRBJ2-3 TRBD2 TRBV28 20 . TGTGCCAGCAGCCGAAAGGGTAGCGGGGGGAATCGAGGCGGCACAGATACGCAGTATTTT CASSRKGSGGNRGGTDTQYF
TRBJ2-3 TRBD2 TRBV3-1/TRBV3-2 18 . TGTGCCAGCAGCCAAGAGGGGTTCTGGGCGGGGGGCTCAGATACGCAGTATTTT CASSQEGFWAGGSDTQYF
TRBJ2-2 . TRBV19 14 . TGTGCCAGTAGGACTCAGGGTAACACCGGGGAGCTGTTTTTT CASRTQGNTGELFF
TRBJ2-3 TRBD2 TRBV4-3 16 . TGCGCCAGCAGCGGGACTAGCGGGGGCTCGCCGGATACGCAGTATTTT CASSGTSGGSPDTQYF
TRBJ2-1 TRBD2 TRBV5-4 16 . TGTGCCAGCAGTGCAGACGCTAGCGGGGCCTACAATGAGCAGTTCTTC CASSADASGAYNEQFF
TRBJ2-1 TRBD1 TRBV10-3 14 . TGTGCCATCAGTGAGAAGGACAGGGTGGGCGAGCAGTTCTTC CAISEKDRVGEQFF
TRBJ2-1 TRBD2 TRBV7-9 15 . TGTGCCAGCAGGGGGACTAGCGGACCCTACAATGAGCAGTTCTTC CASRGTSGPYNEQFF
TRBJ1-5 TRBD1 TRBV6-2/TRBV6-3 13 . TGTGCCAGCAGTCAGGGACAGTATCAGCCCCAGCATTTT CASSQGQYQPQHF
TRBJ1-5 TRBD1 TRBV12-3/TRBV12-4 13 . TGTGCCAGCAGCAGGACAGGGGGTCAGCCCCAGCATTTT CASSRTGGQPQHF
TRBJ2-5 TRBD1 TRBV19 15 . TGTGCCCCGTCCAGGGACAGGGGGCTCCAAGAGACCCAGTACTTC CAPSRDRGLQETQYF
TRBJ1-5 . TRBV2 13 many TGTGCCAGCAGTGTTCAGAACAATCAGCCCCAGCATTTT CASSVQNNQPQHF
TRBJ2-3 TRBD2 TRBV4-1 16 . TGCGCCAGCAGCCAAGTTGCCGGGCGGGGGGTCAATACGCAGTATTTT CASSQVAGRGVNTQYF
TRBJ1-2 . TRBV5-6 14 once TGTGCCAGCAGCTTGGGGGGCCCAGGTAGTGGCTACACCTTC CASSLGGPGSGYTF
TRBJ1-5 TRBD1 TRBV11-3 15 . TGTGCCAGCAGCTTAGGGGACAGGGGTCAGCAGCCCCAGCATTTT CASSLGDRGQQPQHF